A single sample is the source of the 32 T cell receptor beta chains below, sequenced in a study of cytomegalovirus exposure and HLA in healthy donors. The PCR used 60 Vbeta and 13 Jbeta primers. The table came from immunoSEQ multiplex PCR; TCRdb's copy has only in-frame clones and leaves some out. The profile shows 150,000 to 160,000 clones, more than 75% of them singletons. The sample comprised PBMCs. The receptors here all came from a young woman in good health and CMV-seronegative.

CDR3 residues: CASSPGTSGYEQYF. The CDR3 DNA reads as TGTGCCAGCAGCCCGGGGACTAGCGGCTACGAGCAGTACTTC. The chain couples TRBV7-2 to TRBJ2-7, with 11 bases matching TRBD2. Losses at the gene ends were 5 bases for V and 3 bases for J; bases not matched to a gene: 3. CDR3 size: 14 residues. Germline CDR1 is SGHTA and CDR2 is FQGNSA. The full variable domain, rest sourced from reference TRBV7-2 and TRBJ2-7, is GAGVSQSPSNKVTEKGKDVELRCDPISGHTALYWYRQSLGQGLEFLIYFQGNSAPDKSGLPSDRFSAERTGGSVSTLTIQRTQQEDSAVYLCASSPGTSGYEQYFGPGTRLTVT.

This chain uses TRBV28 with TRBJ1-2; possibly TRBD1 for D (5 bases). V was shortened by 4 bases and J by 7 bases, with 16 bases between the two germline ends. From germline, CDR1 is MDHEN and CDR2 SYDVKM. This CDR3 spans 14 amino acids. The CDR3 sequence is CASSYSGTTSGYTF. CDR3 coding DNA: TGTGCCAGCAGTTATTCCGGGACTACAAGTGGCTACACCTTC.

The rearrangement joins TRBV7-6 to TRBJ2-7; D call uncertain. CDR1 is SGHVS, CDR2 FNYEAQ, per germline. The CDR3 is made up of 15 amino acids. Trimming took 5 bases from V and 2 from J, leaving 16 bases between them. DNA for the CDR3: TGTGCCAGCAGCCCCATGACGGGTTCCCCCTACGAGCAGTACTTC. This encodes CASSPMTGSPYEQYF.

This clone showed up just once. CDR3 amino acids: CASSLASGVNTGELFF. For the CDR3, the DNA is TGCGCCAGCAGCTTGGCTAGCGGGGTGAACACCGGGGAGCTGTTTTTT. This sequence joins TRBV5-1 and TRBJ2-2, with 9 bases aligning to TRBD2. This CDR3 has 16 residues. The V segment lost 0 bases and the J segment 1 base; nucleotides outside the gene matches: 1. Germline assignment: CDR1 SGHRS and CDR2 YFSETQ.

This chain joins TRBV7-9 and TRBJ2-3; TRBD1 is a possible D gene (5 bases). V was cut by 5 bases and J by 2 bases, with 14 bases left in between. Germline loops: CDR1 SEHNR, CDR2 FQNEAQ (reference sequence). The CDR3 is 15 amino acids. CDR3 in DNA: TGTGCCAGCAGCCCCCTGGGGCATGCCACAGATACGCAGTATTTT. It codes for CASSPLGHATDTQYF.

A remark on this clone: An end of the junction differs from the germline gene, which may be a read error. The chain combines TRBV5-8 with TRBJ1-2; D not resolved. This CDR3 spans 12 amino acids. From germline, CDR1 is SGHTS and CDR2 YDEGEE. CDR3 protein: CASSSPPSPVGF. In nucleotides, the CDR3 is TGTGCCAGCAGCTCGCCCCCCTCACCGGTCGGCTTC.

This CDR3 is CASSEAPGYEQYF. For the CDR3, the DNA is TGTGCCAGCAGTGAAGCCCCGGGATACGAGCAGTACTTC. The V gene is TRBV2, the J gene TRBJ2-7, with D perhaps matching TRBD2 (5 bases). The CDR3 totals 13 residues. In germline, CDR1 is SNHLY, CDR2 FYNNEI. V was shortened by 0 bases and J by 4 bases, with 7 bases between the two germline ends.

The chain carries TRBV14 and TRBJ1-2; 8 nucleotides align to TRBD1. The V and J ends lost 1 base and 7 bases, in that order; junction bases with no gene match: 11. The CDR3 is 16 amino acids. Germline V gene lookup returns CDR1 SGHDN and CDR2 FVKESK. The DNA for the CDR3 is TGTGCCAGCAGCCAAGCGCCCGGGACAGGAGGGGTTGGCTACACCTTC. Its protein product is CASSQAPGTGGVGYTF.

The chain combines TRBV27 with TRBJ2-7; D is perhaps TRBD1 (5 bases). The length of the CDR3 is 13 residues. From germline, CDR1 is MNHEY and CDR2 SMNVEV (reference sequence). Deletions cut 3 bases from V and 3 bases from J, with 9 bases between. CDR3 amino acids: CASSFDSSYEQYF. As DNA, the CDR3 is TGTGCCAGCAGTTTTGACAGCAGCTACGAGCAGTACTTC.

The chain joins TRBV6-6 to TRBJ1-5; TRBD1 agrees at 10 bases. The ends lost 5 bases at V and 7 bases at J; junction bases unmatched: 8. The CDR3 has 15 amino acids. CDR1 MNHNY and CDR2 SVGAGI come from the germline V gene (reference sequence). DNA of the CDR3: TGTGCCAGCAGTCTGCACGGACAGGGGGGCCAGCCCCAGCATTTT. The encoded protein is CASSLHGQGGQPQHF.

This clone was seen once. The rearrangement links TRBV28 to TRBJ2-4; possibly TRBD2 for D (5 bases). Germline V gives CDR1 MDHEN, CDR2 SYDVKM. The ends were cut back, 8 bases at V and 0 bases at J, with 14 bases in the middle. The CDR3 runs 15 residues. This CDR3 is CASVREGLAKNIQYF. In nucleotides, the CDR3 is TGTGCCAGCGTTAGGGAAGGACTAGCCAAAAACATTCAGTACTTC.

This chain connects TRBV19 to TRBJ2-2; TRBD1 agrees at 9 bases. The CDR3 sequence is 16 residues long. CDR1 LNHDA and CDR2 SQIVND come from the germline V gene (reference sequence). The V gene end was trimmed by 3 bases and the J gene end by 5 bases; junction bases not matched to a gene: 7. In DNA form, the CDR3 reads TGTGCCAGTAGTATCTCTAACAGGGGGCGGACCGGGGAGCTGTTTTTT. It encodes CASSISNRGRTGELFF.

The chain combines TRBV5-1 with TRBJ2-7, with 8 bases aligning to TRBD1. Germline CDR1 is SGHRS and CDR2 is YFSETQ. This CDR3 region has 13 residues. The ends lost 5 bases at V and 5 bases at J; junction bases unmatched: 6. In DNA form, the CDR3 reads TGCGCCAGCAGTTCGGGACAGGTCGACGAGCAGTACTTC. It codes for CASSSGQVDEQYF. Full variable domain (missing parts from reference TRBV5-1 and TRBJ2-7): KAGVTQTPRYLIKTRGQQVTLSCSPISGHRSVSWYQQTPGQGLQFLFEYFSETQRNKGNFPGRFSGRQFSNSRSEMNVSTLELGDSALYLCASSSGQVDEQYFGPGTRLTVT.

The chain has TRBV6-5 and TRBJ2-7; D might be TRBD1 (6 bases). Trimming took off 6 bases at V and 3 bases at J, with 18 bases between the two ends. Germline values: CDR1 MNHEY, CDR2 SVGAGI. The CDR3 runs to 15 residues. The CDR3 DNA reads as TGTGCCAGCAGCTCCCCAAACGAAGGGGGCTACGAGCAGTACTTC. Protein product: CASSSPNEGGYEQYF.

In its sample, this clone was seen once. This sample includes further DNA sequences coding for the same CDR3. V is TRBV14 and J is TRBJ2-1; perhaps TRBD2 as D (5 bases). The CDR3 is 17 amino acids. V lost 0 bases to trimming and J lost 4 bases, with 16 bases between them. Germline V CDR1 and CDR2: SGHDN, FVKESK. CDR3: CASSQELSGGPYNEQFF. The CDR3 region has the DNA TGTGCCAGCAGCCAAGAGCTATCCGGCGGGCCATACAATGAGCAGTTCTTC.

J is TRBJ2-5 and V is TRBV5-1; D might be TRBD2 (6 bases). V lost 7 bases and J lost 3, with 19 bases in between. The CDR3 is made up of 15 amino acids. Germline V lookup: CDR1 SGHRS, CDR2 YFSETQ. CDR3 loop: CASRPVGRLEETQYF. For the CDR3, the DNA is TGCGCCAGCCGACCGGTGGGGAGGCTAGAAGAGACCCAGTACTTC. Complete variable domain (other parts from reference TRBV5-1 and TRBJ2-5): KAGVTQTPRYLIKTRGQQVTLSCSPISGHRSVSWYQQTPGQGLQFLFEYFSETQRNKGNFPGRFSGRQFSNSRSEMNVSTLELGDSALYLCASRPVGRLEETQYFGPGTRLLVL.

V is TRBV7-2 and J is TRBJ1-5; tentatively, D is TRBD1 (6 bases). Deletions cut 8 bases from V and 0 bases from J, with 20 bases between. The CDR3 contains 17 residues. Germline V gene lookup returns CDR1 SGHTA and CDR2 FQGNSA. CDR3 sequence reads: CASSMGHLLGSNQPQHF. CDR3 nucleotide sequence: TGTGCCAGCTCCATGGGACACCTGCTGGGTAGCAATCAGCCCCAGCATTTT.

The rearrangement links TRBV19 to TRBJ2-1, with D tentatively TRBD1 (6 bases). This CDR3 has 13 residues. Per the germline V gene, CDR1 is LNHDA and CDR2 is SQIVND (reference sequence). V dropped 5 bases and J dropped 4 bases, with 9 bases sitting between them. CDR3 loop: CASSLDSYNEQFF. CDR3 nucleotides: TGTGCCAGTAGTCTGGACAGTTACAATGAGCAGTTCTTC.

The J gene is TRBJ1-2, the V gene TRBV7-9; a possible D gene is TRBD1 (6 bases). The CDR3 covers 13 residues. Trimming shortened V by 9 bases and J by 8 bases, and 19 bases separated the two germline ends. The germline CDR1 and CDR2 sequences are SEHNR and FQNEAQ (reference sequence). The CDR3 loop reads CASPDTRGGGYTF. CDR3 bases: TGTGCCAGTCCTGACACCAGAGGGGGAGGCTACACCTTC.

This chain connects TRBV18 to TRBJ2-2; a weak D match, TRBD1 (6 bases). The V gene's germline CDR1 is KGHSH and CDR2 LQKENI. Trimming cost V 1 base and J 5 bases, with 11 bases left between them. The CDR3 has 15 residues. The CDR3 is CASSPLGTRTGELFF. Here the CDR3 DNA reads TGTGCCAGCTCACCACTTGGGACAAGGACCGGGGAGCTGTTTTTT.

This clone was counted a single time. The genes are TRBV2 and TRBJ2-6, with D possibly matching TRBD1 (6 bases). Trimming took off 6 bases at V and 0 bases at J, with 18 bases between the two ends. The CDR3 runs to 18 residues. Germline values: CDR1 SNHLY, CDR2 FYNNEI. CDR3 amino acids: CASRGWTDESSGANVLTF. Written as DNA, the CDR3 is TGTGCCAGCAGGGGCTGGACAGATGAAAGCTCTGGGGCCAACGTCCTGACTTTC. Using reference TRBV2 and TRBJ2-6 for the parts outside the CDR3, the full variable domain is EPEVTQTPSHQVTQMGQEVILRCVPISNHLYFYWYRQILGQKVEFLVSFYNNEISEKSEIFDDQFSVERPDGSNFTLKIRSTKLEDSAMYFCASRGWTDESSGANVLTFGAGSRLTVL.

V usage is TRBV7-2 and J usage is TRBJ2-7, with TRBD2 as a possible D gene (5 bases). The CDR3 is 16 amino acids. Looked up from germline, CDR1 is SGHTA and CDR2 is FQGNSA. The V and J ends lost 5 bases and 4 bases respectively, with 21 bases between them. The CDR3 protein is CASSRPFSSEEYEQYF. CDR3 nucleotides: TGTGCCAGCAGCCGCCCATTTTCGTCGGAGGAATACGAGCAGTACTTC.

This clone was detected only once. This chain joins TRBV28 and TRBJ1-2, with D possibly being TRBD1 (5 bases). The CDR3 is 13 amino acids. V was trimmed by 2 bases and J by 5 bases, leaving 9 bases between them. Per germline, CDR1 MDHEN and CDR2 SYDVKM. The CDR3 nucleotides are TGTGCCAGCAGTTTAGGGCAGGGTTATGGCTACACCTTC. Encoded protein: CASSLGQGYGYTF.

The CDR3 region has the DNA TGTGCCAGCTTCAACGGGGGGGGTTATAATTCACCCCTCCACTTT. Translation gives CASFNGGGYNSPLHF. J is TRBJ1-6 and V is TRBV6-6; weak D call: TRBD1 (5 bases). In germline, CDR1 is MNHNY, CDR2 SVGAGI (reference sequence). Between the trimmed V and J ends, which lost 8 bases and 4 bases, there was a span of 15 bases. The CDR3 is made up of 15 amino acids.

DNA for the CDR3: TGTGCCAGCAGCTTTCAGCGAGATACGCAGTATTTT. Translating it yields CASSFQRDTQYF. V is TRBV13 and J is TRBJ2-3; D remains ambiguous. The V gene lost 3 bases and the J gene lost 5 bases, with 6 bases spanning the gap. Looked up from germline, CDR1 is PRHDT and CDR2 is FYEKMQ (reference sequence). This CDR3 comprises 12 residues.

The chain carries TRBV19 and TRBJ1-2, with TRBD1 as a possible D gene (6 bases). This CDR3 is 13 amino acids long. Germline V lookup: CDR1 LNHDA, CDR2 SQIVND (reference sequence). The germline V and J ends were trimmed by 4 bases and 8 bases, with 14 bases remaining between them. Here the CDR3 DNA reads TGTGCCAGTAGTACTCACAGGGAAAGGGGCTACACCTTC. This sequence encodes CASSTHRERGYTF.

The chain carries TRBV9 and TRBJ2-5; 10 positions agree with TRBD1. The CDR3 is made up of 14 amino acids. Germline loops: CDR1 SGDLS, CDR2 YYNGEE. Trimming cost V 3 bases and J 6 bases; bases outside gene matches: 5. Written as DNA, the CDR3 is TGTGCCAGCAGCGGGGGACAGGGGATACAGACCCAGTACTTC. This codes for CASSGGQGIQTQYF.

The chain links TRBV6-5 to TRBJ1-4, with 8 bases lining up with TRBD1. With 7 bases clipped from V and 8 bases from J, the junction kept 9 bases outside the gene matches. CDR1 is MNHEY, CDR2 SVGAGI, per germline. The CDR3 contains 14 residues. As DNA, the CDR3 is TGTGCCAGCAATTCGGGCAGGGGGCGAGAAAAACTGTTTTTT. Encoded protein: CASNSGRGREKLFF.

This clone occurred once. The genes are TRBV28 and TRBJ1-2, with 8 positions matching TRBD1. V was pared by 8 bases and J by 6 bases, with 23 bases of the junction left unmatched. Germline CDR1 is MDHEN and CDR2 is SYDVKM. This CDR3 has 18 residues. The CDR3: CASAPGGGRGRRGHGYTF. The CDR3 DNA reads TGTGCCAGCGCACCGGGGGGAGGCAGGGGGCGCCGGGGCCATGGCTACACCTTC.

V gene TRBV9 combines with J gene TRBJ1-1, with D uncertain. V was trimmed by 3 bases and J by 6 bases, leaving 15 bases between them. Germline V CDR1 and CDR2: SGDLS, YYNGEE. The CDR3 is 14 amino acids. As DNA, the CDR3 is TGTGCCAGCAGCGGCGTCGGAGCAATGGCTGAAGCTTTCTTT. Its translation: CASSGVGAMAEAFF.

The genes are TRBV29-1 and TRBJ1-2; perhaps TRBD1 as D (5 bases). The V gene lost 1 base and the J gene lost 6 bases, with 15 bases spanning the gap. Germline loops: CDR1 SQVTM, CDR2 ANQGSEA. CDR3 length: 14 residues. In nucleotides, the CDR3 is TGCAGCGTTGAAGCGTCGGACAATGAGAATGGCTACACCTTC. Its protein is CSVEASDNENGYTF.

This chain links TRBV28 with TRBJ2-5; D not certain. The J call may be in error: the DNA end matches TRBJ2-7 better. The CDR3 covers 12 residues. The germline CDR1 and CDR2 sequences are MDHEN and SYDVKM. The chain's CDR3 is CASSLRRYEQYF. CDR3 DNA sequence: TGTGCCAGCAGTTTAAGGCGGTACGAGCAGTACTTC.